The 9 T cell receptor beta chains reported below all come from one sample, sequenced in a study of Graves' ophthalmopathy and Graves' hyperthyroidism. Investigators amplified TCR beta CDR3 regions from RNA transcripts. First-round RT-PCR with HTBI primers preceded a second-round multiplex PCR. TCRdb analysed the multiplex PCR reads with MiXCR anew, one entry per CDR3 protein. The table lists approximately 410,000 distinct CDR3 sequences, 15% of them singletons, with roughly 7% in the top ten. The sequenced sample consisted of peripheral blood. These receptors were obtained from a woman between 18 and 29 years old with stable Graves' hyperthyroidism.

This clonotype was seen ten or more times. The chain carries TRBV12-5 and TRBJ2-7; D tentatively fits TRBD1 or TRBD2 (6 bases each). The V gene's germline CDR1 is LGHNT and CDR2 FRNRAP. CDR3 length: 14 residues. V was cut by 5 bases and J by 2 bases, with 13 bases left in between. CDR3 nucleotide sequence: TGTGCTAGTGGTGGGAGGACAGCTACCTACGAGCAGTACTTC. This sequence encodes CASGGRTATYEQYF.

This clonotype was observed at least ten times. CDR3 DNA: TGTGCCAGCAGTGTTGAATTTCAGACCACTGAAGCTTTCTTT. Translating it yields CASSVEFQTTEAFF. The chain links TRBV2 to TRBJ1-1; D gene uncertain. CDR3 length: 14 residues. V shed 4 bases and J shed 4 bases, with 13 bases lying between them. The germline V gene has CDR1 SNHLY and CDR2 FYNNEI.

The V gene is TRBV5-1, the J gene TRBJ1-5; 8 nucleotides line up with TRBD1. This CDR3 is built from 15 residues. Germline CDR1 and CDR2: SGHRS and YFSETQ. V dropped 4 bases and J dropped 10; count of bases not matched to a gene: 13. The CDR3 spells CASSAYPTGVGPQHF. CDR3 nucleotide sequence: TGCGCCAGCAGCGCGTACCCGACAGGGGTGGGCCCCCAGCATTTT. The full variable domain, rest sourced from reference TRBV5-1 and TRBJ1-5, is KAGVTQTPRYLIKTRGQQVTLSCSPISGHRSVSWYQQTPGQGLQFLFEYFSETQRNKGNFPGRFSGRQFSNSRSEMNVSTLELGDSALYLCASSAYPTGVGPQHFGDGTRLSIL.

This clonotype was counted ten times or more. The chain links TRBV6-1 to TRBJ1-5; 8 positions match TRBD1. After removal of 1 base from V and 4 bases from J, the junction contained 6 bases not matched to a gene. This CDR3 contains 16 residues. Germline loops: CDR1 MNHNS, CDR2 SASEGT. CDR3 sequence reads: CASSEGTGQVNQPQHF. The DNA of the CDR3 is TGTGCCAGCAGTGAAGGAACGGGACAGGTTAATCAGCCCCAGCATTTT.

This clonotype was seen at least ten times. This sequence joins TRBV28 and TRBJ1-2, with 9 bases that match TRBD1. In germline, CDR1 is MDHEN, CDR2 SYDVKM. The CDR3 is 13 residues long. After removal of 9 bases from V and 3 bases from J, the junction contained 5 bases not matched to a gene. CDR3 protein: CASGTGWDYGYTF. The CDR3 nucleotides are TGTGCCAGTGGGACAGGGTGGGACTATGGCTACACCTTC.

Many counts were recorded for this clonotype. The junction departs from germline at one end; a sequencing error may be responsible. The DNA of the CDR3 is TGTGCCAGCAGCGACCGACTAGCGGGGAAGGTGAACATTAAGTACTTC. Amino acids: CASSDRLAGKVNIKYF. The chain has TRBV6-1 and TRBJ2-4; 11 nucleotides match TRBD2. Germline loops: CDR1 MNHNS, CDR2 SASEGT. CDR3 size: 16 residues.

A note on this clonotype: Given a much more abundant clone one base away, this may be a read error. The V gene is TRBV28, the J gene TRBJ2-7; 8 bases align to TRBD1. The germline CDR1 and CDR2 sequences are MDHEN and SYDVKM. The CDR3 length is 13 residues. CDR3 sequence reads: CVSRGQGDHEQYF. CDR3 bases: TGTGTCTCCAGAGGACAGGGTGACCACGAGCAGTACTTC.

The chain employs TRBV6-1 and TRBJ1-1, with D hard to call. Germline assignment: CDR1 MNHNS and CDR2 SASEGT. Trimming took off 6 bases at V and 0 bases at J, with 8 bases between the two ends. The CDR3 is 13 residues long. The CDR3 reads CASRRSLNTEAFF. CDR3 coding DNA: TGTGCCAGCAGAAGGAGTTTGAACACTGAAGCTTTCTTT.

In its sample, this clonotype was seen many times. The rearrangement joins TRBV10-1 to TRBJ2-7; D unclear. The CDR3 totals 13 residues. Trimming took off 0 bases at V and 6 bases at J, with 9 bases between the two ends. From germline, CDR1 is WNHNN and CDR2 SYGVQD (reference sequence). CDR3 loop: CASSESPPSEQYF. The CDR3 DNA reads TGCGCCAGCAGTGAGTCCCCTCCGTCCGAGCAGTACTTC.